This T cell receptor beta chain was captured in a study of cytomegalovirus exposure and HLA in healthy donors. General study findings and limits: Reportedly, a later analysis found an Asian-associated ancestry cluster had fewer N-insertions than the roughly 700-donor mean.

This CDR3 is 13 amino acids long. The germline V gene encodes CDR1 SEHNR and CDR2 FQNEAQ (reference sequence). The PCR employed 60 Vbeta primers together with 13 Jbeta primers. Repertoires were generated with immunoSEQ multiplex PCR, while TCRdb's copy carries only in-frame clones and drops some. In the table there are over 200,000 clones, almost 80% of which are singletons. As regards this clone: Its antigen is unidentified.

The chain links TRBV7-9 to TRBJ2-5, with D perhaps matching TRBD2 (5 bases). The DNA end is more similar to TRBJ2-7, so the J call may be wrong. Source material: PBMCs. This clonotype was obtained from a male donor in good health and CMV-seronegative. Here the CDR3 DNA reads TGTGCCAGCAGCTTCGGGAAGCTCTACGAGCAGTACTTC. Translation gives CASSFGKLYEQYF.